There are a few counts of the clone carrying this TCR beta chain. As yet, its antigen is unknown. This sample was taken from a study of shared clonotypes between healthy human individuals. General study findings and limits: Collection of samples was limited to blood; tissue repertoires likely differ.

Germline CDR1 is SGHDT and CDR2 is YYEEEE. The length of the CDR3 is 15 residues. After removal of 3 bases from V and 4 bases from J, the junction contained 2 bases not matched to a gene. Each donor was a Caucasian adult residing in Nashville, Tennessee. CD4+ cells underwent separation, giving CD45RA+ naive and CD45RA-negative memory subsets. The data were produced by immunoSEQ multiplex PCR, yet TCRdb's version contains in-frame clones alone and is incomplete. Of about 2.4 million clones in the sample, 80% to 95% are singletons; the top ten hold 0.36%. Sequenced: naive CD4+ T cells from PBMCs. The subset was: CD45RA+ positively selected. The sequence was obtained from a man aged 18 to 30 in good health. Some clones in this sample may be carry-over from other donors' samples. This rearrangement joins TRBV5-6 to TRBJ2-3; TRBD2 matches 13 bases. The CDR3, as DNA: TGTGCCAGCAGCTCCGGACTAGCGGGAGCAGATACGCAGTATTTT. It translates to CASSSGLAGADTQYF.